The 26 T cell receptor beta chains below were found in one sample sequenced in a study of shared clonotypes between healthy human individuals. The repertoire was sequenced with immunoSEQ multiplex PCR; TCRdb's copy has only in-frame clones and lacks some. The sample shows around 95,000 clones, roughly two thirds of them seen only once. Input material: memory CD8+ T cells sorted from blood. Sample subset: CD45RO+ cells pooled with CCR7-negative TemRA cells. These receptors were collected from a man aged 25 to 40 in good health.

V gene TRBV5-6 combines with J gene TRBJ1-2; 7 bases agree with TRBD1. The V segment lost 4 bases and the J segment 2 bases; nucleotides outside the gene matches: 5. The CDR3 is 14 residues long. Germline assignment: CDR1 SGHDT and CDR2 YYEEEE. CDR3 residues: CASSVGQENYGYTF. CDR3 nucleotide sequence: TGTGCCAGCAGCGTAGGACAGGAGAACTATGGCTACACCTTC. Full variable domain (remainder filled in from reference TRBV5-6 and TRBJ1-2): DAGVTQSPTHLIKTRGQQVTLRCSPKSGHDTVSWYQQALGQGPQFIFQYYEEEERQRGNFPDRFSGHQFPNYSSELNVNALLLGDSALYLCASSVGQENYGYTFGSGTRLTVV.

The CDR3, as DNA: TGTGCCAGTAGCCGCGGACTAGCGGGAGGTGCAGAGCATGAGACCCAGTACTTC. As protein: CASSRGLAGGAEHETQYF. This sequence joins TRBV19 and TRBJ2-5; 14 bases are a match to TRBD2. Trimming took 6 bases from V and 5 from J; bases not matched to a gene: 14. Germline-derived CDR1 and CDR2 are LNHDA and SQIVND (reference sequence). This CDR3 contains 18 residues.

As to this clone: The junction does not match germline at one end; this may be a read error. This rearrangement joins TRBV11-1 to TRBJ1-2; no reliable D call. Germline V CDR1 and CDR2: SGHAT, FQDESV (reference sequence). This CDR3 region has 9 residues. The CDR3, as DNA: TGTGCCAGCAGCCAAAAGATGGATTTC. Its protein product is CASSQKMDF. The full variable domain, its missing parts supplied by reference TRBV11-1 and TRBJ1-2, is EAEVAQSPRYKITEKSQAVAFWCDPISGHATLYWYRQILGQGPELLVQFQDESVVDDSQLPKDRFSAERLKGVDSTLKIQPAELGDSAMYLCASSQKMDFGSGTRLTVV.

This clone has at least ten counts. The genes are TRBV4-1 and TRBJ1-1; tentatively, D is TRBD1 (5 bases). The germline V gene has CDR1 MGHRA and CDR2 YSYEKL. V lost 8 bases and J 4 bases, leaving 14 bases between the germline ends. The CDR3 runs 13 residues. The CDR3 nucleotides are TGCGCCAGCTCTATCAGGGAGGTCACTGAAGCTTTCTTT. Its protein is CASSIREVTEAFF.

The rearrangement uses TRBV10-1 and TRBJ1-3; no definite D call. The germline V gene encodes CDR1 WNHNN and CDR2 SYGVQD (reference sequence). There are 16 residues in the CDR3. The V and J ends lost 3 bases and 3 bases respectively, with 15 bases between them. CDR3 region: CASSDRWEGNGNTIYF. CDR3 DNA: TGCGCCAGCAGTGATAGGTGGGAGGGCAATGGAAACACCATATATTTT.

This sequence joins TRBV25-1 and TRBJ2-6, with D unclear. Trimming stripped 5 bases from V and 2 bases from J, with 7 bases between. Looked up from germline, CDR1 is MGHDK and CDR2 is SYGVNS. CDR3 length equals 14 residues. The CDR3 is CASSHTAGANVLTF. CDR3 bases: TGTGCCAGCAGTCACACCGCTGGGGCCAACGTCCTGACTTTC.

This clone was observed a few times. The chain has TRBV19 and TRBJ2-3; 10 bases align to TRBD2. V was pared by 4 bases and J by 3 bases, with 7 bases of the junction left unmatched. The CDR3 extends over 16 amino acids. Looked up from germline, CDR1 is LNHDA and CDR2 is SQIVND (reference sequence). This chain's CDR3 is CASSKLAGEGTDTQYF. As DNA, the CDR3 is TGTGCCAGTAGTAAGCTAGCGGGAGAAGGTACAGATACGCAGTATTTT.

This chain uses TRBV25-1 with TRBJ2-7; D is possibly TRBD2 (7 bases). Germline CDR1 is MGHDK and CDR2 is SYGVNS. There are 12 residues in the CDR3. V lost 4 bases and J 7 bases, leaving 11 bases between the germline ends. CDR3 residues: CASSGGGQEQYF. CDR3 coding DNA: TGTGCCAGCAGTGGGGGGGGGCAAGAGCAGTACTTC.

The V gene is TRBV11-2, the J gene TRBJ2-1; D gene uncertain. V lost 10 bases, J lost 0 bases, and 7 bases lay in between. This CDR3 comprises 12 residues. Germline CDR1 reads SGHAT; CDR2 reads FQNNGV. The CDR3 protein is CATGSSYNEQFF. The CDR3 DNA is TGTGCCACAGGAAGCTCCTACAATGAGCAGTTCTTC.

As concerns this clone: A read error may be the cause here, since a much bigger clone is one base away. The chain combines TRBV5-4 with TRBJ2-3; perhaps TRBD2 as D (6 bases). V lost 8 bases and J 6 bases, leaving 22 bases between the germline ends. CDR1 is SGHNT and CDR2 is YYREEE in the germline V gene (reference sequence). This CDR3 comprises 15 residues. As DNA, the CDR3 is TGTGCCAGTAGGGGAGGCACCACAATGACGGATACGCAGTATTTT. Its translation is CASRGGTTMTDTQYF. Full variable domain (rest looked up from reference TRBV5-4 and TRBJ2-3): ETGVTQSPTHLIKTRGQQVTLRCSSQSGHNTVSWYQQALGQGPQFIFQYYREEENGRGNFPPRFSGLQFPNYSSELNVNALELDDSALYLCASRGGTTMTDTQYFGPGTRLTVL.

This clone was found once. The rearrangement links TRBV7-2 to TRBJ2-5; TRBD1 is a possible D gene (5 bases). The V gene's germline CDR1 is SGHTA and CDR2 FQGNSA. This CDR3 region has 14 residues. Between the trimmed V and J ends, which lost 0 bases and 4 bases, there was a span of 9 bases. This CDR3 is CASSLARQGETQYF. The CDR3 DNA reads TGTGCCAGCAGCTTAGCAAGGCAGGGAGAGACCCAGTACTTC.

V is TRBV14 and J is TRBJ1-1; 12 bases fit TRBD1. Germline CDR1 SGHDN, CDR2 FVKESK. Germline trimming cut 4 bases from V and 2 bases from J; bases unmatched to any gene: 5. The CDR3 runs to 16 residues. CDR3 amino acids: CASSLGTGGGNTEAFF. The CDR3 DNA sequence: TGTGCCAGCAGCCTAGGGACAGGGGGCGGCAACACTGAAGCTTTCTTT. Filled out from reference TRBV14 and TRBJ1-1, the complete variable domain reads EAGVTQFPSHSVIEKGQTVTLRCDPISGHDNLYWYRRVMGKEIKFLLHFVKESKQDESGMPNNRFLAERTGGTYSTLKVQPAELEDSGVYFCASSLGTGGGNTEAFFGQGTRLTVV.

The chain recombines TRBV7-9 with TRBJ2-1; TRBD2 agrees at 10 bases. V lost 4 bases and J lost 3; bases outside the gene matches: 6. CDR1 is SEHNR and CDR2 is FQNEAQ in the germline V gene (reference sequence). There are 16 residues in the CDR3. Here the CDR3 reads CASSSRTSGYYNEQFF. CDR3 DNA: TGTGCCAGCAGCTCCCGGACTAGCGGATACTACAATGAGCAGTTCTTC.

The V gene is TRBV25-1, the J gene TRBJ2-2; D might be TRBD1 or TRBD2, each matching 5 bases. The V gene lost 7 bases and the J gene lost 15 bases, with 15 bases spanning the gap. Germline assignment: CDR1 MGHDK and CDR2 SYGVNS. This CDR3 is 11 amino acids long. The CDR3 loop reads CASTGGVMMFF. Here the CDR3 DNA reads TGTGCCAGCACTGGGGGAGTCATGATGTTTTTT.

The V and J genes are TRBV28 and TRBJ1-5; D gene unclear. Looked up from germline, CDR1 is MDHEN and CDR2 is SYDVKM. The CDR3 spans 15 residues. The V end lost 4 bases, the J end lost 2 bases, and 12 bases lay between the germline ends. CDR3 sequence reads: CASSSAFMGNQPQHF. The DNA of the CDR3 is TGTGCCAGCAGTTCGGCGTTTATGGGCAATCAGCCCCAGCATTTT. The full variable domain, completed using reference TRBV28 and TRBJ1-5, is DVKVTQSSRYLVKRTGEKVFLECVQDMDHENMFWYRQDPGLGLRLIYFSYDVKMKEKGDIPEGYSVSREKKERFSLILESASTNQTSMYLCASSSAFMGNQPQHFGDGTRLSIL.

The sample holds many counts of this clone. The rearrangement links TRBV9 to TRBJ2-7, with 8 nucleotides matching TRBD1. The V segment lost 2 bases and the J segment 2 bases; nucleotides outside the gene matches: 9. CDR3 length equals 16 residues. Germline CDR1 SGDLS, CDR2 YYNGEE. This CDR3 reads CASSVGGTGLAYEQYF. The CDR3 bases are TGTGCCAGCAGCGTGGGCGGGACAGGTCTAGCCTACGAGCAGTACTTC.

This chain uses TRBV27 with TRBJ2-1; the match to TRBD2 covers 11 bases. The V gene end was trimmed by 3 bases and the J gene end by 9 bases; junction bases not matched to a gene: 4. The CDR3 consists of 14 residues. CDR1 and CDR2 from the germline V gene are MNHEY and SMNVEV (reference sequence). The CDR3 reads CASSFTSGSSEQFF. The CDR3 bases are TGTGCCAGCAGTTTCACTAGCGGGAGTAGTGAGCAGTTCTTC.

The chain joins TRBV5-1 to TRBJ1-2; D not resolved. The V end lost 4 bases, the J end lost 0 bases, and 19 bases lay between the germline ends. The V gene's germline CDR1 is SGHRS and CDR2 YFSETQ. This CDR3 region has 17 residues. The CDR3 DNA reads TGCGCCAGCAGCATTGGAGTTATGGAGCTGACTAACTATGGCTACACCTTC. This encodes CASSIGVMELTNYGYTF.

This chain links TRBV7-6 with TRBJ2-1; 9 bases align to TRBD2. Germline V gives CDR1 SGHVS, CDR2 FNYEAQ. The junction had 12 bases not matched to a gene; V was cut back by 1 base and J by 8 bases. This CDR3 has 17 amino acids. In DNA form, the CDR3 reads TGTGCCAGCAGCTTAGTGCCTAGCGGGAAAAGCCGGGATGAGCAGTTCTTC. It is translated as CASSLVPSGKSRDEQFF.

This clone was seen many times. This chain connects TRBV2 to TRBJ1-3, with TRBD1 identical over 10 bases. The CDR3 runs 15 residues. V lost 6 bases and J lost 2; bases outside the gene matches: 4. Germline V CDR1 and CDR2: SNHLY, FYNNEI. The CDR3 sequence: CASRTGTGAGNTIYF. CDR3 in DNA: TGTGCCAGCAGGACCGGGACAGGGGCTGGAAACACCATATATTTT.

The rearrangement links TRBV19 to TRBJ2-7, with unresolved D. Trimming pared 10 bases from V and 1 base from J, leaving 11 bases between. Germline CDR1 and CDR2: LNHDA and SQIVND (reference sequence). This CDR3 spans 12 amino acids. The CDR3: CATSDVSYEQYF. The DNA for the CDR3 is TGTGCCACCTCGGACGTGTCCTACGAGCAGTACTTC.

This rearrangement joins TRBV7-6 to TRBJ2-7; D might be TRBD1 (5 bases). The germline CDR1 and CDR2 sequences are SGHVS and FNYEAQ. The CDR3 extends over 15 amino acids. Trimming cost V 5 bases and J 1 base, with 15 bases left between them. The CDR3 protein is CASSNTGDVSYEQYF. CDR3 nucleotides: TGTGCCAGCAGCAATACAGGAGACGTTTCCTACGAGCAGTACTTC.

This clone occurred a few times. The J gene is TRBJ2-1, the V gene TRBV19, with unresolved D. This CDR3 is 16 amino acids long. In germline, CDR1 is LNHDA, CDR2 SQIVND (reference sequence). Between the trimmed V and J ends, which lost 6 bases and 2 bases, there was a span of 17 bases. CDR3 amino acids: CASSLLSGDPYNEQFF. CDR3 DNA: TGTGCCAGTAGCCTACTATCGGGTGATCCCTACAATGAGCAGTTCTTC.

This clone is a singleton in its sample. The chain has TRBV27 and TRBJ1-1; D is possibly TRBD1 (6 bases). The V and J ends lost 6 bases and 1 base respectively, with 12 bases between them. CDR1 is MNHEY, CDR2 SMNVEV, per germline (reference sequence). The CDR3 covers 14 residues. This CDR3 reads CASRYRTANTEAFF. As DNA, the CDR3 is TGTGCCAGCAGGTACCGGACAGCGAACACTGAAGCTTTCTTT.

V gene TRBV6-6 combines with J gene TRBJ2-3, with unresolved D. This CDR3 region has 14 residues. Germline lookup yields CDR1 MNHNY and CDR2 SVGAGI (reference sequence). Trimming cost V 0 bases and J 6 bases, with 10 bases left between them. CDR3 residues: CASSYSAGVDTQYF. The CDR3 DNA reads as TGTGCCAGCAGTTACTCGGCAGGTGTTGATACGCAGTATTTT.

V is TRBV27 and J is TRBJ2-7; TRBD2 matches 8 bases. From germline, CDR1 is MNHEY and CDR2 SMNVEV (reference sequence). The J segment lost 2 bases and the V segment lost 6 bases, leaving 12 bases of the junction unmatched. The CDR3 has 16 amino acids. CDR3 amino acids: CASRRAGRAAPYEQYF. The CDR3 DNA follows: TGTGCCAGCAGAAGGGCCGGGAGGGCCGCCCCCTACGAGCAGTACTTC.